This T cell receptor beta chain comes out of a study of blood T cell repertoires in COVID-19. In the study overall: Specimens from acute and convalescent COVID-19 originated in the United States, Italy and Spain. Sources were T cells, B-cell-depleted T cells, or PBMCs; the material itself was cDNA or gDNA.

This CDR3 contains 15 residues. Germline CDR1 reads SGDLS; CDR2 reads YYNGEE. V was shortened by 4 bases and J by 3 bases, with 17 bases between the two germline ends. How the authors handled the data: Reference gene primer amplification gave estimated nucleated cell counts. This table comes from immunoSEQ multiplex PCR, and its TCRdb copy is limited to in-frame clones, with some not included. The V and J calls and the clone size are those of that table, but D and trimming were determined from the DNA. The sample includes roughly 200,000 clones, 78% seen only once; the top ten take 2.5% to 3%. Sequencing was carried out using peripheral blood. This sequence joins TRBV9 and TRBJ2-7, with D maybe TRBD2 (7 bases). The receptor was derived from a woman aged 80 or over with active or convalescent COVID-19. In DNA, the CDR3 is TGTGCCAGCAGCCCGACGACGGGGGGCGGCTACGAGCAGTACTTC. Amino acids: CASSPTTGGGYEQYF.